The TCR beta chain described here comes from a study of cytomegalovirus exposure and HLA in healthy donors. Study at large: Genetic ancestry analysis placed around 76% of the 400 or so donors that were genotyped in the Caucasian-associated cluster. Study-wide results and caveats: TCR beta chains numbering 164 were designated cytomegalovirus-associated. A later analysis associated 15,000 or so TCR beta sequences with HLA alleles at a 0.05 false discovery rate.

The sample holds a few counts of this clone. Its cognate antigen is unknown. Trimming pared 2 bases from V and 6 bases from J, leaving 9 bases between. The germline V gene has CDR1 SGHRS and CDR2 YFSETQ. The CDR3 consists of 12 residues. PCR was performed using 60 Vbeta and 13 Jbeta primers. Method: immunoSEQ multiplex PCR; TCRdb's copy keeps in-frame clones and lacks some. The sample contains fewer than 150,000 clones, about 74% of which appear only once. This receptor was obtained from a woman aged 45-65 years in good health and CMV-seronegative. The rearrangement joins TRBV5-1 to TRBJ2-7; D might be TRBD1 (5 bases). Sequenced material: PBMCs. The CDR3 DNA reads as TGCGCCAGCAGCTTTGCAGGGTCCGAGCAGTACTTC. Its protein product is CASSFAGSEQYF.